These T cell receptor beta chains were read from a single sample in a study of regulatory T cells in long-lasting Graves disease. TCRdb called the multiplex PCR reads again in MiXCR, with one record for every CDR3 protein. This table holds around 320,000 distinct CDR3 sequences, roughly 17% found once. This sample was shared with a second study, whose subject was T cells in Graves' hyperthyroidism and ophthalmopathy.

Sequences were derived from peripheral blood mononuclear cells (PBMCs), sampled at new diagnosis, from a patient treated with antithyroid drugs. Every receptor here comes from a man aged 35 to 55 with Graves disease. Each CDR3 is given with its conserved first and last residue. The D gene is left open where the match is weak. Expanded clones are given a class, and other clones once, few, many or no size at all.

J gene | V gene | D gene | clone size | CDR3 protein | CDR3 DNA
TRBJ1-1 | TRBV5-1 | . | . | CASSLTGRDTEAFF | TGCGCCAGCAGCTTGACAGGGAGGGACACTGAAGCTTTCTTT
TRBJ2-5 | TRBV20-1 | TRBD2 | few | CSARLRAGVETQYF | TGCAGTGCTAGATTGCGGGCGGGGGTAGAGACCCAGTACTTC
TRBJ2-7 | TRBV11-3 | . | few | CASSSSWGSSYEQYF | TGTGCCAGCAGCAGTTCTTGGGGGAGCTCCTACGAGCAGTACTTC
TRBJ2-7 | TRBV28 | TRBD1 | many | CASSEAQGASYEQYF | TGTGCCAGCAGTGAGGCGCAGGGGGCAAGCTACGAGCAGTACTTC
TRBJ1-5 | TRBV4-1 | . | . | CASSYFPRQPQHF | TGCGCCAGCAGCTATTTCCCCAGACAGCCCCAGCATTTT
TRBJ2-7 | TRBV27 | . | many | CASRTGNAYEQYF | TGTGCCAGCAGGACAGGTAACGCCTACGAGCAGTACTTC
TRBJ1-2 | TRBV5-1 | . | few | CASSGLPGGYTF | TGCGCCAGCAGCGGCCTTCCCGGGGGCTACACCTTC
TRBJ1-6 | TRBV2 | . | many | CASSLDRFNSPLHF | TGTGCCAGCAGTCTCGACAGGTTTAATTCACCCCTCCACTTT
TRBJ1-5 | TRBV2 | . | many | CASSFGGYSNQPQHF | TGTGCCAGCAGTTTTGGAGGGTATAGCAATCAGCCCCAGCATTTT
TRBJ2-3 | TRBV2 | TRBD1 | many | CATSPTGTYTDTQYF | TGTGCCACCTCCCCGACAGGGACCTACACAGATACGCAGTATTTT
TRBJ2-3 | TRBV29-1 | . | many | CSVPGRVWANTQYF | TGCAGCGTCCCCGGAAGGGTCTGGGCAAATACGCAGTATTTT